Below are 5 T cell receptor beta chains sequenced from a single sample in a study of T cell clonality in common variable immunodeficiency. Sequenced by immunoSEQ multiplex PCR; TCRdb stores in-frame clones only, minus some. Sampling found about 29,000 clones, none seen once. The specimen was peripheral blood mononuclear cells. These receptors were obtained from a person aged 18 to 75 in good health.

This clone was detected many times. The CDR3 end falls 3 residues outside the read, so it is completed with the germline J gene. The chain recombines TRBV2 with TRBJ1-1; D possibly corresponds to TRBD1 (6 bases). CDR1 is SNHLY, CDR2 FYNNEI, per germline. This CDR3 spans 17 amino acids. The V end was cut by 7 bases, the J end by 1 base, with 22 bases between. CDR3 DNA (partial): TGTGCCAGCAACGGGGGGCTCGGGACTTCGACGAACACTGAA. This codes for CASNGGLGTSTNTE. The CDR3 in its entirety is CASNGGLGTSTNTEAFF.

This clone has just a few counts. CDR3: CASTLAGGSPDNEQFF. The sequenced CDR3 bases are TGTGCCAGTACACTAGCGGGAGGGTCGCCGGACAATGAG. The chain employs TRBV19 and TRBJ2-1, with 13 bases aligning to TRBD2. The read ends 3 residues early relative to the CDR3; the germline J gene fills the gap. The V gene's germline CDR1 is LNHDA and CDR2 SQIVND (reference sequence). The J segment lost 5 bases and the V segment lost 7 bases, leaving 8 bases of the junction unmatched. The CDR3 length is 16 residues.

There are many counts of this clone. The read halts 3 residues ahead of the CDR3 end, with the missing end drawn from the germline J gene. This chain joins TRBV7-6 and TRBJ2-5; no clear D. Germline V gene sequence: CDR1 SGHVS, CDR2 FNYEAQ. V was shortened by 5 bases and J by 0 bases, with 4 bases between the two germline ends. This CDR3 has 12 residues. The sequenced CDR3 bases are TGTGCCAGCAGCCCGTACCAAGAGACC. Encoded protein: CASSPYQET. The whole CDR3 protein reads CASSPYQETQYF.

This clone was recorded many times. The read ends 3 residues shy of where the CDR3 ends; the end is completed using the germline J gene. The chain employs TRBV7-3 and TRBJ1-1; 8 positions agree with TRBD1. Germline CDR1 reads SGHTA; CDR2 reads FQGTGA. CDR3 length equals 13 residues. CDR3 DNA (partial): TGTGCCAGCAGCTATGGACAGGGTCGGGAA. Amino acid sequence: CASSYGQGRE. The CDR3 in its entirety is CASSYGQGREAFF.

There are a few counts of this clone. The sequenced fragment ends 3 residues before the CDR3 boundary, so the rest is inferred from the germline J gene. This rearrangement joins TRBV19 to TRBJ1-5, with D tentatively TRBD1 (5 bases). With 3 bases removed from V and 2 bases from J, the gap between germline ends came to 17 bases. Germline CDR1 LNHDA, CDR2 SQIVND (reference sequence). There are 17 residues in the CDR3. Partial CDR3 DNA: TGTGCCAGTAGTATTAGGAACCGGGGGATGGGCAATCAGCCC. Translating it yields CASSIRNRGMGNQP. Given in full, the CDR3 is CASSIRNRGMGNQPQHF.